The 27 T cell receptor beta chains reported below all come from one sample, sequenced in a study of T cells in women clearing cervical HPV infection (dated by TCRdb to 2016 to 2018). Library prep was done by the immunoSEQ multiplex PCR assay. TCRdb re-hosts the immuneACCESS table, in-frame sequences only. Its copies lack some clones; in the studies checked, an unresolved V gene accounts for under half of them, and the cause for the rest is not known. The sample's table covers roughly 48,000 clones. The ten most abundant clones make up 1.5% to 2% of the sample. The sample consisted of blood buffy coat. The source of these receptors is a woman between 18 and 70 years old with a cervical HPV16 infection that either progressed to CIN3+ or cleared (not recorded which).

Partial CDR3 DNA: TGTGCCAGCCGACCGACAGGCGCCAAAAACATT. Its translation is CASRPTGAKNI. The full CDR3 reads CASRPTGAKNIQYF. V gene TRBV28 combines with J gene TRBJ2-4, with D perhaps matching TRBD1 (6 bases). The read ends 3 residues early relative to the CDR3; the germline J gene fills the gap. Germline CDR1 is MDHEN and CDR2 is SYDVKM. The V end lost 8 bases, the J end lost 1 base, and 12 bases lay between the germline ends. The CDR3 extends over 14 amino acids.

Worth noting for this clone: The read comes to an end 3 residues before the CDR3 does, leaving the germline J gene to fill in the end. The V call is TRBV6-2 or TRBV6-3, the J call TRBJ1-2, with D maybe TRBD1 (6 bases). Trimming stripped 0 bases from V and 4 bases from J, with 12 bases between. CDR3 size: 15 residues. Per the germline V gene, CDR1 is MNHEY and CDR2 is SVGEGT. The CDR3 reads CASSYSGHRSYGYTF. The sequenced CDR3 bases are TGTGCCAGCAGTTACTCGGGACACCGTTCCTATGGC.

Worth noting for this clone: The read finishes 3 residues shy of the CDR3 end, and the germline J gene is used to complete it. The V call is TRBV9, the J call TRBJ1-1, with 8 bases lining up with TRBD1. V dropped 4 bases and J dropped 4; count of bases not matched to a gene: 3. The CDR3 runs to 13 residues. Germline CDR1 and CDR2: SGDLS and YYNGEE. The chain's CDR3 is CASSQGQGTEAFF. The sequenced CDR3 bases are TGTGCCAGCAGCCAAGGACAGGGCACTGAA.

On this clone itself: The read ends 3 residues shy of where the CDR3 ends; the end is completed using the germline J gene. The rearrangement joins TRBV10-3 to TRBJ2-7, with 9 nucleotides matching TRBD2. Per germline, CDR1 ENHRY and CDR2 SYGVKD. Trimming cost V 6 bases and J 1 base; bases outside gene matches: 1. This CDR3 has 13 residues. Partial CDR3 DNA: TGTGCCATCAGGCTAGCGGGGTCCTACGAG. Translating gives CAIRLAGSYE. The whole CDR3 protein reads CAIRLAGSYEQYF.

Worth noting for this clone: The missing CDR3 end, 3 residues past where the read stops, is filled in from the germline J gene. The V call is TRBV28, the J call TRBJ2-6; weak D call: TRBD1 (6 bases). The CDR3 length is 18 residues. Germline CDR1 is MDHEN and CDR2 is SYDVKM. Trimming removed 4 bases at V and 0 bases at J, with 16 bases between. The CDR3 sequence: CASSSMGARSSGANVLTF. Partial CDR3 DNA: TGTGCCAGCAGTTCAATGGGGGCCAGGAGCTCTGGGGCCAACGTC.

Comments on this clone: The read falls 3 residues short of the CDR3 end, and the missing part is taken from the germline J gene. The chain joins TRBV10-3 to TRBJ2-2; D may be TRBD1 (6 bases). The V end was cut by 9 bases, the J end by 2 bases, with 10 bases between. Germline values: CDR1 ENHRY, CDR2 SYGVKD. This CDR3 comprises 13 residues. CDR3 DNA (partial): TGTGCCATGGCAGGGGAAAACACCGGGGAG. Residues: CAMAGENTGE. In full, the CDR3 reads CAMAGENTGELFF.

Turning to this clone: The sequenced fragment ends 3 residues before the CDR3 boundary, so the rest is inferred from the germline J gene. V usage is TRBV28 and J usage is TRBJ2-1; D is perhaps TRBD1 (5 bases). Trimming removed 2 bases at V and 2 bases at J, with 10 bases between. The CDR3 covers 15 residues. Germline V lookup: CDR1 MDHEN, CDR2 SYDVKM. CDR3 region: CASSLKGVTYNEQFF. The part of the CDR3 DNA that was read is TGTGCCAGCAGTTTAAAAGGGGTAACCTACAATGAG.

Turning to this clone: The sequenced fragment ends 3 residues before the CDR3 boundary, so the rest is inferred from the germline J gene. V and J are TRBV28 and TRBJ2-3, with 13 positions matching TRBD2. The V and J ends lost 5 bases and 6 bases, in that order; junction bases with no gene match: 8. Germline-derived CDR1 and CDR2 are MDHEN and SYDVKM. The length of the CDR3 is 16 residues. Incomplete CDR3 DNA: TGTGCCAGCAGTCCCACTAGCGGGAGGGCTTGGGATACG. This translates into CASSPTSGRAWDT. The complete CDR3 reads CASSPTSGRAWDTQYF.

Comment on this clone: The CDR3 is cut off 3 residues early in the read; its end comes from the germline J gene. J is TRBJ2-6 and V is TRBV19, with D possibly TRBD2 on 7 matching bases. CDR1 is LNHDA and CDR2 is SQIVND in the germline V gene (reference sequence). The CDR3 runs 18 residues. V lost 5 bases and J 0 bases, leaving 17 bases between the germline ends. The CDR3 sequence is CASSWRWEGDSGANVLTF. The part of the CDR3 DNA that was read is TGTGCCAGTAGTTGGAGGTGGGAGGGGGACTCTGGGGCCAACGTC.

In regard to this clone: The read comes to an end 3 residues before the CDR3 does, leaving the germline J gene to fill in the end. This sequence joins TRBV7-2 and TRBJ2-5; D uncertain. The CDR3 totals 14 residues. Trimming removed 1 base at V and 1 base at J, with 7 bases between. CDR1 and CDR2 from the germline V gene are SGHTA and FQGNSA. CDR3 DNA (partial): TGTGCCAGCAGCTTAGGCGGCAGCCAAGAGACC. It specifies CASSLGGSQET. The whole CDR3 sequence reads CASSLGGSQETQYF.

Worth noting for this clone: The CDR3 end lies 3 residues beyond the end of the read and is filled in from the germline J gene. This chain uses TRBV5-6 with TRBJ1-5; perhaps TRBD1 as D (5 bases). The CDR3 loop spans 14 amino acids. V dropped 0 bases and J dropped 7 bases, with 11 bases sitting between them. Germline CDR1 SGHDT, CDR2 YYEEEE. The covered CDR3 bases are TGTGCCAGCAGCTTGGGGCAGGGAGGGCAGCCC. Translating it yields CASSLGQGGQP. The CDR3 in its entirety is CASSLGQGGQPQHF.

On this clone: The CDR3 extends 3 residues past the end of the read, so its final part is completed from the germline J gene. This chain joins TRBV2 and TRBJ1-1; D remains unclear. The V gene's germline CDR1 is SNHLY and CDR2 FYNNEI. This CDR3 is built from 13 residues. The CDR3 loop reads CASSEARAGEAFF. Partial CDR3 DNA: TGTGCCAGCAGTGAAGCGCGAGCGGGGGAA. Filled out from reference TRBV2 and TRBJ1-1, the complete variable domain reads EPEVTQTPSHQVTQMGQEVILRCVPISNHLYFYWYRQILGQKVEFLVSFYNNEISEKSEIFDDQFSVERPDGSNFTLKIRSTKLEDSAMYFCASSEARAGEAFFGQGTRLTVV.

About this clone itself: The read ends 3 residues before the CDR3 terminus; that terminus is restored from the germline J gene. This sequence joins TRBV30 and TRBJ1-1, with 7 bases lining up with TRBD1. With 3 bases clipped from V and 3 bases from J, the junction kept 4 bases outside the gene matches. Germline V gene lookup returns CDR1 GTSNPN and CDR2 SVGIG (reference sequence). The CDR3 consists of 13 residues. The CDR3: CAWSLDRDTEAFF. The part of the CDR3 DNA that was read is TGTGCCTGGAGCCTAGACAGGGACACTGAA. Variable domain in full (rest from reference TRBV30 and TRBJ1-1): SQTIHQWPATLVQPVGSPLSLECTVEGTSNPNLYWYRQAAGRGLQLLFYSVGIGQISSEVPQNLSASRPQDRQFILSSKKLLLSDSGFYLCAWSLDRDTEAFFGQGTRLTVV.

Turning to this clone: The read halts 3 residues ahead of the CDR3 end, with the missing end drawn from the germline J gene. The J gene is TRBJ1-5, the V gene TRBV30; 10 nucleotides align to TRBD1. V was pared by 1 base and J by 7 bases, with 4 bases of the junction left unmatched. The CDR3 is 14 residues long. Germline V gene data show CDR1 as GTSNPN and CDR2 as SVGIG (reference sequence). CDR3 sequence reads: CAWSGGQGDQPQHF. The sequenced CDR3 bases are TGTGCCTGGAGTGGAGGACAGGGGGACCAGCCC.

A note on this clone: Read coverage stops 3 residues before the CDR3 terminus; the germline J gene supplies the remainder. V gene TRBV28 combines with J gene TRBJ2-7, with a possible D match to TRBD2 (6 bases). V lost 3 bases to trimming and J lost 1 base, with 13 bases between them. CDR1 and CDR2 from the germline V gene are MDHEN and SYDVKM. This CDR3 has 15 amino acids. The part of the CDR3 DNA that was read is TGTGCCAGCAGTTTGGGGGGTCAGCTTTCCTACGAG. This gives the protein CASSLGGQLSYE. In full, the CDR3 reads CASSLGGQLSYEQYF.

Details on this clone: The read ends 3 residues before the CDR3 terminus; that terminus is restored from the germline J gene. This rearrangement joins TRBV12-5 to TRBJ2-1; TRBD2 might be the D (7 bases). Trimming pared 0 bases from V and 0 bases from J, leaving 15 bases between. Germline V CDR1 and CDR2: LGHNT, FRNRAP. This CDR3 spans 18 amino acids. The covered CDR3 bases are TGTGCTAGTGGTTTGGTAGGGGGGGGTCCAAACTCCTACAATGAG. Amino acid sequence: CASGLVGGGPNSYNE. Given in full, the CDR3 is CASGLVGGGPNSYNEQFF.

A word on this clone: The read ends 3 residues before the CDR3 terminus; that terminus is restored from the germline J gene. This chain links TRBV7-9 with TRBJ2-5, with 7 bases matching TRBD2. In germline, CDR1 is SEHNR, CDR2 FQNEAQ (reference sequence). This CDR3 has 15 amino acids. V trimming: 4 bases; J trimming: 1 base; junction bases outside the gene matches: 6. The sequenced CDR3 bases are TGTGCCAGCAGCTCCGTCCTAGCGGCCCAAGAGACC. Protein: CASSSVLAAQET. In full, the CDR3 is CASSSVLAAQETQYF.

Worth noting for this clone: With the read ending 3 residues before the CDR3 end, the germline J gene is used to fill in that end. The gene calls are TRBV19 and TRBJ2-5; perhaps TRBD2 as D (6 bases). This CDR3 comprises 13 residues. Germline CDR1 and CDR2: LNHDA and SQIVND (reference sequence). The V and J ends lost 7 bases and 2 bases respectively, with 11 bases between them. CDR3 loop: CASTGTEQETQYF. CDR3 DNA (partial): TGTGCCAGTACCGGGACTGAGCAAGAGACC.

As regards this clone: Read coverage stops 3 residues before the CDR3 terminus; the germline J gene supplies the remainder. The chain is built from TRBV12-3 or TRBV12-4 and TRBJ1-2, with D possibly being TRBD1 (5 bases). With 6 bases removed from V and 6 bases from J, the gap between germline ends came to 14 bases. CDR3 size: 13 residues. The CDR3 loop reads CASSPTGIDGYTF. The sequenced part of the CDR3 DNA is TGTGCCAGCAGCCCCACAGGTATCGATGGC.

A word on this clone: The CDR3 goes on 3 residues after the read ends, and that part is filled in from the germline J gene. The chain uses TRBV7-2 and TRBJ2-5; TRBD2 matches 7 bases. The CDR3 is 15 amino acids. CDR1 is SGHTA, CDR2 FQGNSA, per germline. The J segment lost 4 bases and the V segment lost 1 base, leaving 6 bases of the junction unmatched. The CDR3 spells CASSLVRAGVETQYF. CDR3 bases read: TGTGCCAGCAGCTTAGTCCGGGCGGGAGTAGAGACC.

Regarding this clone: The read gets to within 3 residues of the CDR3 end, and the germline J gene fills in the rest. The chain links TRBV20-1 to TRBJ2-3; 7 positions agree with TRBD1. V dropped 5 bases and J dropped 1; count of bases not matched to a gene: 9. The CDR3 loop spans 15 amino acids. CDR1 and CDR2 (germline): DFQATT, SNEGSKA (reference sequence). The sequenced part of the CDR3 DNA is TGCAGTGCTCATAACAGGGGAATGGGCACAGATACG. Amino acid sequence: CSAHNRGMGTDT. The CDR3 in full is CSAHNRGMGTDTQYF.

In the case of this clone: The read ends 3 residues before the CDR3 terminus; that terminus is restored from the germline J gene. This chain joins TRBV6-1 and TRBJ1-2; 9 positions match TRBD1. CDR3 length: 15 amino acids. Trimming cost V 0 bases and J 6 bases; bases outside gene matches: 5. Germline CDR1 MNHNS, CDR2 SASEGT. CDR3 DNA (partial): TGTGCCAGCAGTGAAGCCAGGGGACAGGGTCATGGC. This translates into CASSEARGQGHG. The full CDR3 sequence reads CASSEARGQGHGYTF.

As to this clone: The read finishes 3 residues shy of the CDR3 end, and the germline J gene is used to complete it. The chain is built from TRBV7-2 and TRBJ2-7; D perhaps matches TRBD1 (5 bases). The CDR3 has 13 residues. V was pared by 4 bases and J by 3 bases, with 10 bases between. CDR1 is SGHTA and CDR2 is FQGNSA in the germline V gene. The sequenced part of the CDR3 DNA is TGTGCCAGCAGCTCCCAGGGCCTCTACGAG. Encoded protein: CASSSQGLYE. The CDR3 in full is CASSSQGLYEQYF.

Turning to this clone: The CDR3 end is not reached by the read, which stops 3 residues before it; the germline J gene fills it in. The chain combines TRBV5-1 with TRBJ2-3; the match to TRBD1 covers 9 bases. V trimming: 4 bases; J trimming: 4 bases; junction bases outside the gene matches: 7. The CDR3 spans 15 residues. The germline V gene has CDR1 SGHRS and CDR2 YFSETQ. The DNA read from the CDR3 is TGCGCCAGCAGCAGCGGGACAGGGAACCCAGATACG. It specifies CASSSGTGNPDT. The full CDR3 reads CASSSGTGNPDTQYF. Together with reference TRBV5-1 and TRBJ2-3, the CDR3 gives the full variable domain: KAGVTQTPRYLIKTRGQQVTLSCSPISGHRSVSWYQQTPGQGLQFLFEYFSETQRNKGNFPGRFSGRQFSNSRSEMNVSTLELGDSALYLCASSSGTGNPDTQYFGPGTRLTVL.

As concerns this clone: The read terminates 3 residues ahead of where the CDR3 ends, so the germline J gene completes it. The rearrangement joins TRBV7-9 to TRBJ2-7; 9 nucleotides match TRBD1. Per germline, CDR1 SEHNR and CDR2 FQNEAQ (reference sequence). This CDR3 contains 15 residues. J lost 1 base, V lost 1 base, and 2 bases had no gene match. The sequenced CDR3 bases are TGTGCCAGCAGCTTAGGCGGACAGGGGTCCTACGAG. Its translation is CASSLGGQGSYE. The whole CDR3 is CASSLGGQGSYEQYF.

On this clone itself: The read comes to an end 3 residues before the CDR3 does, leaving the germline J gene to fill in the end. The J gene is TRBJ2-1, the V gene TRBV20-1, with 8 bases lining up with TRBD2. Per germline, CDR1 DFQATT and CDR2 SNEGSKA (reference sequence). The V and J ends lost 5 bases and 2 bases, in that order; junction bases with no gene match: 8. The CDR3 covers 15 residues. The CDR3 DNA, read in part, is TGCAGTGCTGCCCATAGCGGGGTAGCCTACAATGAG. It yields the protein CSAAHSGVAYNE. The whole CDR3 sequence is CSAAHSGVAYNEQFF.

Concerning this clone itself: The CDR3 goes on 3 residues after the read ends, and that part is filled in from the germline J gene. The chain is built from TRBV4-2 and TRBJ1-4, with 9 positions matching TRBD1. This CDR3 is 16 amino acids long. Trimming took 1 base from V and 6 from J; bases not matched to a gene: 6. Germline CDR1 reads LGHNA; CDR2 reads YNFKEQ. The CDR3 is CASSQVRQGGDEKLFF. CDR3 DNA (partial): TGTGCCAGCAGCCAAGTCCGACAGGGGGGGGATGAAAAA.